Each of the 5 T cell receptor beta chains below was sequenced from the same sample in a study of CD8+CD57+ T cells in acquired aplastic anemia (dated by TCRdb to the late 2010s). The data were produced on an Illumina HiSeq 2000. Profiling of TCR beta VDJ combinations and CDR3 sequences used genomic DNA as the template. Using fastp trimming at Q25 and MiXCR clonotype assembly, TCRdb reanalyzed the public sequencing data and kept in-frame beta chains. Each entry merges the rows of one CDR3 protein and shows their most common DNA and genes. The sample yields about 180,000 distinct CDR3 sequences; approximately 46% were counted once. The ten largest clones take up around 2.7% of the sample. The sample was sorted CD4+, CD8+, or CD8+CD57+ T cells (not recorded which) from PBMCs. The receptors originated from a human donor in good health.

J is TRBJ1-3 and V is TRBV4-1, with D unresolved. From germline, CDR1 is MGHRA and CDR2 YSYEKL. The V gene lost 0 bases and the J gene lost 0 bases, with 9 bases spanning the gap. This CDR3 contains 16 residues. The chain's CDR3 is CASSQEGFFSGNTIYF. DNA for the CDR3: TGCGCCAGCAGCCAAGAAGGGTTCTTCTCTGGAAACACCATATATTTT.

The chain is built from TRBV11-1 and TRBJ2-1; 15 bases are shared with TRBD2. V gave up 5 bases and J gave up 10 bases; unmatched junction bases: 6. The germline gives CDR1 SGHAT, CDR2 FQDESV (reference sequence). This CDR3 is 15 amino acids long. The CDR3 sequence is CASSQGLAGGYEQFF. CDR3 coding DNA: TGTGCCAGCAGCCAGGGACTAGCGGGGGGTTACGAGCAGTTCTTC.

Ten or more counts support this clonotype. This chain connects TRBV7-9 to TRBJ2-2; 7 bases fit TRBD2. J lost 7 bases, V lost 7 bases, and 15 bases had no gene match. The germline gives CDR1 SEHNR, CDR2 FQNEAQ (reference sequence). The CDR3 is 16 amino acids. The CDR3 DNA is TGTGCCAGCACCCCGCGTGATGCGGGAGTGGTCGGGGAGCTGTTTTTT. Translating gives CASTPRDAGVVGELFF. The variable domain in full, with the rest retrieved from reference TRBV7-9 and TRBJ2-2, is DTGVSQNPRHKITKRGQNVTFRCDPISEHNRLYWYRQTLGQGPEFLTYFQNEAQLEKSRLLSDRFSAERPKGSFSTLEIQRTEQGDSAMYLCASTPRDAGVVGELFFGEGSRLTVL.

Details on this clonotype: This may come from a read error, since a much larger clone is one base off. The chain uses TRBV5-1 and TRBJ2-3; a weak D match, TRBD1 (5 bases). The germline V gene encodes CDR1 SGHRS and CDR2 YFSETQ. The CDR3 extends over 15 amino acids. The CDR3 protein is CASSLGQGVADTRYF. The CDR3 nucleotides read TGCGCCAGCAGCTTGGGCCAAGGGGTGGCAGATACGCGGTATTTT.

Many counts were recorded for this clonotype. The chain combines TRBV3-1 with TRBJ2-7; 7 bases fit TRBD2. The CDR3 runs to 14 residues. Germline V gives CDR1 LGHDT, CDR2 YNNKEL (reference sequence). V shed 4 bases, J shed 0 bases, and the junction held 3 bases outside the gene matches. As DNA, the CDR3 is TGTGCCAGCAGCCCCGGGACTACCTCCTACGAGCAGTACTTC. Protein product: CASSPGTTSYEQYF.